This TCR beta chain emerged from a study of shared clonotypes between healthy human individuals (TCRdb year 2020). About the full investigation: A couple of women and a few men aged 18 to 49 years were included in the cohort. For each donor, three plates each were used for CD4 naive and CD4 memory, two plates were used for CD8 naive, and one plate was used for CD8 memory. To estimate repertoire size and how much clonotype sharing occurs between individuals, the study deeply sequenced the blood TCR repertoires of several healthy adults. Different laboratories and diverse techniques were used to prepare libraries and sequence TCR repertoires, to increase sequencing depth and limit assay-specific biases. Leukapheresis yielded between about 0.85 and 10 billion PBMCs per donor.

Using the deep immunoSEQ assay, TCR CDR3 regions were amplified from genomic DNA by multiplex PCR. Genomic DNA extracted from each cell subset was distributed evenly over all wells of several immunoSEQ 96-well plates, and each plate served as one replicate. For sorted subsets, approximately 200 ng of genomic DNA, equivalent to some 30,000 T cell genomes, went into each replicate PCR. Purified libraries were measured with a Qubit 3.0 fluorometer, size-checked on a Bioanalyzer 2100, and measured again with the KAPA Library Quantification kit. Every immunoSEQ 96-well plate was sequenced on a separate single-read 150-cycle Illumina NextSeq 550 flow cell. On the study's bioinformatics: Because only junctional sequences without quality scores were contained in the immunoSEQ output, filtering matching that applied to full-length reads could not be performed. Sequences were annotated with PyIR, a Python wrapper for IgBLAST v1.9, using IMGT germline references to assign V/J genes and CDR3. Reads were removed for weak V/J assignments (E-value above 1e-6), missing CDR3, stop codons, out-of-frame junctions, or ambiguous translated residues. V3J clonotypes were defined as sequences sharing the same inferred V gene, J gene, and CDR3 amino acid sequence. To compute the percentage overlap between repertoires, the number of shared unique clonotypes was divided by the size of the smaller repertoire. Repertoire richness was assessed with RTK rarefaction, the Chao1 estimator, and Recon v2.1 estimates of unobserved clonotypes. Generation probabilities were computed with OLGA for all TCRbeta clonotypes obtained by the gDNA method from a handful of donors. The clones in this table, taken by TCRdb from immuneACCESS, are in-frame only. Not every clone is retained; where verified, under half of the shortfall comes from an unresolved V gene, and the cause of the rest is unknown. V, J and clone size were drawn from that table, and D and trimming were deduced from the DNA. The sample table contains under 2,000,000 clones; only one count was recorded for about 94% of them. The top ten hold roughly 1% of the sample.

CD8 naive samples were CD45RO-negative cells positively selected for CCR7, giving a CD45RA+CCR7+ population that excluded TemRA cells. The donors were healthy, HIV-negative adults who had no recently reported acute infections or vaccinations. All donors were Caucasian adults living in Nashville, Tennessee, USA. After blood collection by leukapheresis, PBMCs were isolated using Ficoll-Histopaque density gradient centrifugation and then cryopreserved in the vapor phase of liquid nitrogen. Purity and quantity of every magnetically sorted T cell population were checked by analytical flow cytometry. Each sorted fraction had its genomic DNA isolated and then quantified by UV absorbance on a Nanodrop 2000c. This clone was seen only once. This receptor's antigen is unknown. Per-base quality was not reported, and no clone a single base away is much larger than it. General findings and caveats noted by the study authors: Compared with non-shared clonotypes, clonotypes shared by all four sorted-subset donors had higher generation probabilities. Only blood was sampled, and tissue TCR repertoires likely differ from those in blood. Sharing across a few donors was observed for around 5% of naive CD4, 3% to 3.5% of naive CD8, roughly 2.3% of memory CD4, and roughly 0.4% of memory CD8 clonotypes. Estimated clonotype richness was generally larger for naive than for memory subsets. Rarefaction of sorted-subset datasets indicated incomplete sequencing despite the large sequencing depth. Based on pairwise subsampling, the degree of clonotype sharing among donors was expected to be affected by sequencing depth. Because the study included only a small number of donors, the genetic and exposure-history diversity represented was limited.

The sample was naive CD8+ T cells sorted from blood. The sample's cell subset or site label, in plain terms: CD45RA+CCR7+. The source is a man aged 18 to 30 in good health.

The CDR3 protein is CASRPSLYSNQPQHF. The DNA is TGTGCCAGCAGACCCAGCCTCTATAGCAATCAGCCCCAGCATTTT. Here the chain combines TRBV6-5 and TRBJ1-5, with the D gene not clear enough to name. V loses 6 bases of germline sequence and J loses 0 bases, and the interval between the two ends is 12 bases. For CDR1 and CDR2, the germline V gene lists MNHEY and SVGAGI. The CDR3 sequence holds 15 residues, the cysteine and phenylalanine included. The retained sequence is limited to the CDR3, 45 bases, with the frame set at the first base.